This T cell receptor (beta chain) stems from a study of blood T cell repertoires in COVID-19. The overall study: Spain, Italy and the United States supplied samples that represented acute and convalescent COVID-19. T cells, B-cell-depleted T cells, or PBMCs provided the cDNA or gDNA that served as material.

Original processing notes: Nucleated cell number was recorded as an estimate derived from reference gene primer amplification. The assay was immunoSEQ multiplex PCR, and TCRdb's table has in-frame clones only and misses some. V, J and clone size derive from that table, while D and trimming were established from the DNA sequence. The table lists 150,000 to 200,000 clones, over 75% of them singletons. Germline CDR1 LNHDA, CDR2 SQIVND (reference sequence). This CDR3 spans 13 amino acids. V shed 8 bases and J 4 bases; nucleotides not matched to a gene: 7. The J gene is TRBJ1-1, the V gene TRBV19; 7 nucleotides align to TRBD1. Source material: peripheral blood. This sequence was found in a woman between 65 and 79 years old with acute or convalescent COVID-19. Here the CDR3 DNA reads TGTGCCAGTGTAAGGGGGCCATTCACTGAAGCTTTCTTT. It encodes CASVRGPFTEAFF.